The 18 T cell receptor beta chains below were found in one sample sequenced in a study of Ad26.COV2.S vaccination and SARS-CoV-2 variants. This table comes from immunoSEQ multiplex PCR, and its TCRdb copy is limited to in-frame clones, with some not included. The sample lists under 250,000 clones; around nine tenths were seen once. Treatment denoted: roughly 18 received Ad26.COV2.S at low or high dose, single or two shots; 5 received placebo; per-sample allocation not given. The samples date from day 63 after the first vaccine or placebo injection. Sequences were derived from peripheral blood, sampled in a trial of Ad26.COV2.S vaccine versus placebo. The receptors derive from a person between 18 and 59 years old who received the Ad26.COV2.S COVID-19 vaccine or a placebo.

The chain combines TRBV28 with TRBJ2-7, with 7 bases matching TRBD1. V lost 6 bases to trimming and J lost 2 bases; unmatched junction nucleotides: 4. The CDR3 has 13 amino acids. Germline-derived CDR1 and CDR2 are MDHEN and SYDVKM. The CDR3 loop reads CASSSDRAYEQYV. CDR3 DNA sequence: TGTGCCAGCAGCTCCGACAGGGCCTACGAGCAGTACGTC.

The chain couples TRBV7-8 to TRBJ2-1; D not resolved. Germline lookup yields CDR1 SGHVS and CDR2 FQNEAQ. This CDR3 comprises 14 residues. Trimming took 1 base from V and 6 from J, leaving 10 bases between them. Here the CDR3 reads CASSLVRAGNEQFF. The DNA of the CDR3 is TGTGCCAGCAGCTTAGTCCGCGCAGGCAATGAGCAGTTCTTC. The full variable domain, rest sourced from reference TRBV7-8 and TRBJ2-1, is GAGVSQSPRYKVAKRGQDVALRCDPISGHVSLFWYQQALGQGPEFLTYFQNEAQLDKSGLPSDRFFAERPEGSVSTLKIQRTQQEDSAVYLCASSLVRAGNEQFFGPGTRLTVL.

This chain links TRBV5-1 with TRBJ2-7, with D unresolved. Looked up from germline, CDR1 is SGHRS and CDR2 is YFSETQ. V lost 1 base to trimming and J lost 3 bases, with 11 bases between them. This CDR3 region has 14 residues. The CDR3 region has the DNA TGCGCCAGCAGCTTGCAAGGATCGAACTACGAGCAGTACGTC. This encodes CASSLQGSNYEQYV.

J is TRBJ2-3 and V is TRBV5-1, with no clear D. CDR3 length: 14 amino acids. Between the trimmed V and J ends, which lost 3 bases and 2 bases, there was a span of 10 bases. Germline V gives CDR1 SGHRS, CDR2 YFSETQ. The CDR3 is CASSSSVATDTQYF. The DNA for the CDR3 is TGCGCCAGCAGCTCTTCCGTAGCCACAGATACGCAGTATTTT.

J is TRBJ2-2 and V is TRBV27; D is possibly TRBD2 (5 bases). V was pared by 2 bases and J by 5 bases, with 9 bases between. The CDR3 covers 14 residues. CDR1 and CDR2 from the germline V gene are MNHEY and SMNVEV (reference sequence). The CDR3 sequence: CASSLTRLTGELFF. The CDR3 DNA reads as TGTGCCAGCAGTTTAACTAGATTGACCGGGGAGCTGTTTTTT.

In this sample, this clone turned up once. The rearrangement links TRBV5-1 to TRBJ1-6, with 7 nucleotides matching TRBD1. Trimming removed 3 bases from V and 8 bases from J; junction bases left unmatched: 2. Germline loops: CDR1 SGHRS, CDR2 YFSETQ. The CDR3 has 13 amino acids. This CDR3 is CASSSDRYSPLHF. CDR3 bases: TGCGCCAGCAGCTCGGACAGGTATTCACCCCTCCACTTT.

The chain has TRBV12-3 or TRBV12-4 and TRBJ2-3, with 10 bases matching TRBD1. The CDR3 covers 12 residues. Trimming at V came to 6 bases and at J to 8 bases, leaving 2 bases not matched to a gene. The CDR3 bases are TGTGCCAGCAGCCGGGACAGGGGTACGCAGTATTTT. Its protein product is CASSRDRGTQYF.

The rearrangement links TRBV6-5 to TRBJ1-5, with D possibly being TRBD1 (5 bases). V lost 6 bases and J lost 9, with 12 bases in between. The CDR3 consists of 12 residues. Germline-derived CDR1 and CDR2 are MNHEY and SVGAGI. The CDR3 bases are TGTGCCAGCAGGGACACGGGAGGGCCCCAGCATTTT. This codes for CASRDTGGPQHF.

V is TRBV6-4 and J is TRBJ2-1, with 8 bases that match TRBD2. This CDR3 is built from 14 residues. Germline loops: CDR1 MRHNA, CDR2 SNTAGT. The ends lost 3 bases at V and 5 bases at J; junction bases unmatched: 3. CDR3 bases: TGTGCCAGCAGTGAAGCGGGAGCCCACAATGAGCAGTTCTTC. Protein sequence: CASSEAGAHNEQFF.

In this sample, this clone turned up a few times. The chain links TRBV19 to TRBJ1-4, with D perhaps TRBD1 (5 bases). Germline CDR1 reads LNHDA; CDR2 reads SQIVND (reference sequence). The CDR3 covers 16 residues. V lost 6 bases and J lost 6, with 20 bases in between. The CDR3 sequence is CASSPTGGAGDEKLFF. The CDR3 coding sequence is TGTGCCAGTAGCCCCACGGGCGGGGCGGGTGATGAAAAACTGTTTTTT.

The V gene is TRBV23-1, the J gene TRBJ1-3; unclear D gene. TRBV23-1 is reported as an ORF; its role is uncertain. The V end was cut by 6 bases, the J end by 4 bases, with 25 bases between. The CDR3 is 18 residues long. The CDR3 loop reads CASRSLVGRFLGGNTIYF. Written as DNA, the CDR3 is TGCGCCAGCAGATCCTTGGTTGGGCGCTTCCTTGGGGGAAACACCATATATTTT.

The chain couples TRBV30 to TRBJ2-5, with 8 positions matching TRBD2. This CDR3 comprises 15 residues. Germline CDR1 is GTSNPN and CDR2 is SVGIG (reference sequence). V lost 0 bases, J lost 7 bases, and 10 bases stayed unmatched. CDR3 nucleotides: TGTGCCTGGAGTGTAGGACTAGCTATAGGTACGACCCAGTACTTC. Its protein product is CAWSVGLAIGTTQYF.

The chain uses TRBV6-4 and TRBJ1-2, with a tentative D call TRBD1 (5 bases). The CDR3 is 15 amino acids. V was trimmed by 5 bases and J by 3 bases, leaving 16 bases between them. Germline CDR1 is MRHNA and CDR2 is SNTAGT. CDR3 nucleotides: TGTGCCAGCAGTCGGGACCCCGGGGGGGACTATGGCTACACCTTC. Protein product: CASSRDPGGDYGYTF.

The rearrangement joins TRBV3-1 (or the pseudogene TRBV3-2) to TRBJ2-3, with 8 bases identical to TRBD2. The CDR3 contains 17 residues. The germline V gene has CDR1 LGHDT and CDR2 YNNKEL (reference sequence). After removal of 0 bases from V and 1 base from J, the junction contained 6 bases not matched to a gene. The CDR3 loop reads CASSQDWSGSGTDTQYF. The CDR3 coding sequence is TGTGCCAGCAGCCAAGATTGGAGCGGGAGTGGCACAGATACGCAGTATTTT.

The rearrangement links TRBV6-6 to TRBJ2-3, with 7 positions matching TRBD2. V was clipped by 7 bases and J by 5 bases; unmatched bases: 9. Per germline, CDR1 MNHNY and CDR2 SVGAGI (reference sequence). CDR3 length: 14 amino acids. The CDR3 loop reads CASITSGAIDTQYF. CDR3 DNA: TGTGCCAGCATCACCAGCGGGGCCATAGATACGCAGTATTTT.

The chain employs TRBV7-9 and TRBJ2-5, with D hard to call. Germline lookup yields CDR1 SEHNR and CDR2 FQNEAQ (reference sequence). The CDR3 contains 14 residues. V was trimmed by 5 bases and J by 1 base, leaving 11 bases between them. The CDR3 spells CASSPFHIQETQYF. CDR3 DNA sequence: TGTGCCAGCAGCCCCTTCCATATCCAAGAGACCCAGTACTTC.

The genes are TRBV30 and TRBJ2-7; D possibly corresponds to TRBD2 (5 bases). Germline assignment: CDR1 GTSNPN and CDR2 SVGIG (reference sequence). This CDR3 contains 14 residues. Trimming shortened V by 3 bases and J by 0 bases, and 12 bases separated the two germline ends. The CDR3 loop is CAWRNAGGSYEQYF. DNA for the CDR3: TGTGCCTGGAGGAACGCTGGAGGCTCCTACGAGCAGTACTTC.

V is TRBV4-3 and J is TRBJ1-5; D may be TRBD1 (6 bases). Germline CDR1 and CDR2: LGHNA and YSLEER. The CDR3 has 13 residues. The ends were cut back, 1 base at V and 13 bases at J, with 14 bases in the middle. This chain's CDR3 is CASSQGRTDLQHF. In DNA form, the CDR3 reads TGCGCCAGCAGCCAAGGACGGACAGACCTACAGCATTTT.